A selection of T cell receptor beta chains follows, all from one sample in a study of T cell changes during pregnancy in multiple sclerosis. The method was immunoSEQ multiplex PCR; TCRdb's version includes in-frame clones alone and lacks a portion of them. The table has nearly 110,000 clones, roughly 92% seen once; the top ten hold roughly 1.7%. The starting material was peripheral blood, obtained after pregnancy. These receptors originate from a female donor with multiple sclerosis, enrolled in a pregnancy study. Both conserved end residues are part of each CDR3. Fields, in order: CDR3 DNA, CDR3 protein, D gene, clone size, V gene, J gene. A D gene is named only where the DNA matches it firmly. Clone sizes are given selectively: once, few, many, or a class where the clone is expanded.

cdr3_nt: TGTGCCAGCAGCGTAGGGACTAGCTGGGACTACAATGAGCAGTTCTTC; cdr3_aa: CASSVGTSWDYNEQFF; d_call: TRBD2; clone_size: -; v_call: TRBV9; j_call: TRBJ2-1
cdr3_nt: TGTGCCAGCAGTGCGGCTAGCGTGCCGAGCAATGAGCAGTTCTTC; cdr3_aa: CASSAASVPSNEQFF; d_call: -; clone_size: -; v_call: TRBV2; j_call: TRBJ2-1
cdr3_nt: TGTGCCAGCAGTGAAAACTTCGTGACGCAGTATTTT; cdr3_aa: CASSENFVTQYF; d_call: -; clone_size: -; v_call: TRBV25-1; j_call: TRBJ2-3
cdr3_nt: TGTGCCTGGACATGGACTAGCGGGATGGGGGAGCTGTTTTTT; cdr3_aa: CAWTWTSGMGELFF; d_call: TRBD2; clone_size: -; v_call: TRBV30; j_call: TRBJ2-2
cdr3_nt: TGTGCCAGCAGGAGAGGACTAGCGGGGGGAGGGACAGATACGCAGTATTTT; cdr3_aa: CASRRGLAGGGTDTQYF; d_call: TRBD2; clone_size: -; v_call: TRBV7-9; j_call: TRBJ2-3
cdr3_nt: TGTGCCAGCAGCTTGGCAGGGTTAGTGAACACCGGGGAGCTGTTTTTT; cdr3_aa: CASSLAGLVNTGELFF; d_call: -; clone_size: -; v_call: TRBV5-6; j_call: TRBJ2-2
cdr3_nt: TGTGCCAGCAGCTTGGCCGGGGGGGGGCGCAGCTATGGCTACACCTTC; cdr3_aa: CASSLAGGGRSYGYTF; d_call: -; clone_size: -; v_call: TRBV5-4; j_call: TRBJ1-2
cdr3_nt: TGTGCCAGCAGTGGACAGGTCAATCAGCCCCAGCATTTT; cdr3_aa: CASSGQVNQPQHF; d_call: -; clone_size: -; v_call: TRBV2; j_call: TRBJ1-5
cdr3_nt: TGTGCCAGCTCACCACCGGGGGGAACTAATGAAAAACTGTTTTTT; cdr3_aa: CASSPPGGTNEKLFF; d_call: -; clone_size: -; v_call: TRBV18; j_call: TRBJ1-4
cdr3_nt: TGCAGTGCGGCGGACCAAGAGACCCAGTACTTC; cdr3_aa: CSAADQETQYF; d_call: -; clone_size: -; v_call: TRBV20-1; j_call: TRBJ2-5
cdr3_nt: TGTGCCAGTGTGGGGGGAACTAATGAAAAACTGTTTTTT; cdr3_aa: CASVGGTNEKLFF; d_call: -; clone_size: -; v_call: TRBV2; j_call: TRBJ1-4
cdr3_nt: TGCGCCAGCAGCTTCAGTGACAGAAGGGGTGATGGCTACACCTTC; cdr3_aa: CASSFSDRRGDGYTF; d_call: -; clone_size: -; v_call: TRBV5-1; j_call: TRBJ1-2
cdr3_nt: TGTGCCAGCAGTTACTCCGGGAACAATCAGCCCCAGCATTTT; cdr3_aa: CASSYSGNNQPQHF; d_call: -; clone_size: -; v_call: TRBV6-6; j_call: TRBJ1-5
cdr3_nt: TGCGCCAGCAGCCCCCGCGGGGGGCCTATCATGAATGAGCAGTTCTTC; cdr3_aa: CASSPRGGPIMNEQFF; d_call: TRBD2; clone_size: once; v_call: TRBV5-1; j_call: TRBJ2-1
cdr3_nt: TGTGCCAGCAGCCCCGGGACAGGGTGGAATCAGCCCCAGCATTTT; cdr3_aa: CASSPGTGWNQPQHF; d_call: TRBD1; clone_size: -; v_call: TRBV9; j_call: TRBJ1-5
cdr3_nt: TGTGCCAGCAGTGATGGAGAGGGAAAGCGAAATCAGCCCCAGCATTTT; cdr3_aa: CASSDGEGKRNQPQHF; d_call: -; clone_size: few; v_call: TRBV2; j_call: TRBJ1-5
cdr3_nt: TGTGCCAGCAGGTACACCGGGACCGGAGGGTCCGGGGAGCTGTTTTTT; cdr3_aa: CASRYTGTGGSGELFF; d_call: -; clone_size: -; v_call: TRBV7-9; j_call: TRBJ2-2
cdr3_nt: TGTGCCAGCAGCCTACCACCGGGACAAGGCTACGAGCAGTACTTC; cdr3_aa: CASSLPPGQGYEQYF; d_call: -; clone_size: -; v_call: TRBV27; j_call: TRBJ2-7
cdr3_nt: TGTGCCAGCAGCCGTCACAGGGAAGGAACTGAAGCTTTCTTT; cdr3_aa: CASSRHREGTEAFF; d_call: -; clone_size: -; v_call: TRBV9; j_call: TRBJ1-1
cdr3_nt: TGCGCCAGCAGCTTGGGGGCAGCGGGAGGCGGGGAGCTGTTTTTT; cdr3_aa: CASSLGAAGGGELFF; d_call: TRBD2; clone_size: once; v_call: TRBV5-1; j_call: TRBJ2-2